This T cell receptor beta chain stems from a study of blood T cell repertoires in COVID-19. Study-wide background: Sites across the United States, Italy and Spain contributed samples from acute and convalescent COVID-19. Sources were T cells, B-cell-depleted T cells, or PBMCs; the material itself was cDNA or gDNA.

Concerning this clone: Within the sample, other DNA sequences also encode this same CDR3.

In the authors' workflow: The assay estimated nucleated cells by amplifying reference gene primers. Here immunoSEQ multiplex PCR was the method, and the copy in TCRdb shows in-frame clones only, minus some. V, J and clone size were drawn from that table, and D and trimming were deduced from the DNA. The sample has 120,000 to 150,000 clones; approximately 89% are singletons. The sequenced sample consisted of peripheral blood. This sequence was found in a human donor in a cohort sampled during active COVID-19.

CDR3 residues: CASSPTGFSGNTIYF. CDR3 sequence (DNA): TGTGCCAGTAGTCCGACAGGGTTCTCTGGAAACACCATATATTTT. The chain carries TRBV25-1 and TRBJ1-3, with 7 nucleotides matching TRBD1. Germline trimming cut 9 bases from V and 0 bases from J; bases unmatched to any gene: 8. Germline lookup yields CDR1 MGHDK and CDR2 SYGVNS. The CDR3 is made up of 15 amino acids.